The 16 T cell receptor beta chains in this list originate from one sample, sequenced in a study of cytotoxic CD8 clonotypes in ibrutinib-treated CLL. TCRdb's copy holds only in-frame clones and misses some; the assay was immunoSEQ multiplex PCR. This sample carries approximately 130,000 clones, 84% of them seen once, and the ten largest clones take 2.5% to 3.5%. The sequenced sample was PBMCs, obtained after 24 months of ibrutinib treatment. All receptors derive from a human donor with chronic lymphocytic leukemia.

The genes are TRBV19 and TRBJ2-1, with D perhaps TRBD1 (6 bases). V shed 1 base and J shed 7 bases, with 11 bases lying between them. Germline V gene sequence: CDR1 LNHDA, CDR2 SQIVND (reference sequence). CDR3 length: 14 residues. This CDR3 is CASSIAGVENEQFF. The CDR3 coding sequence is TGTGCCAGTAGTATAGCAGGGGTTGAGAATGAGCAGTTCTTC.

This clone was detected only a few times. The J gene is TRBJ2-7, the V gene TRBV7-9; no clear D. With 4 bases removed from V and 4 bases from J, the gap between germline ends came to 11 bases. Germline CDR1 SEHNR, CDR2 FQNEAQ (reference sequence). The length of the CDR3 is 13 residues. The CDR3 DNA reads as TGTGCCAGCAGCTCCGTAAACCCTTACGAGCAGTACTTC. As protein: CASSSVNPYEQYF.

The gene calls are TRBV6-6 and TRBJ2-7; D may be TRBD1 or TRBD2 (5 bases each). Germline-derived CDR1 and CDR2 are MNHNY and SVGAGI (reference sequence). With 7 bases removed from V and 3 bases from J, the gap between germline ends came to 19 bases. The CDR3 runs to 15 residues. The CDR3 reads CASTNRSGGVYEQYF. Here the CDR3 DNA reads TGTGCCAGCACTAACAGGAGCGGTGGCGTCTACGAGCAGTACTTC.

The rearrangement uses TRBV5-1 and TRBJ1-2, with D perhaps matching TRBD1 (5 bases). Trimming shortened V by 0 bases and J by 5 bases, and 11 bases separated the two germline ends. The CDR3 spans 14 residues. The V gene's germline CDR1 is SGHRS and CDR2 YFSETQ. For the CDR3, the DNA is TGCGCCAGCAGCTTGGGGGACTGGGGATATGGCTACACCTTC. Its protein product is CASSLGDWGYGYTF.

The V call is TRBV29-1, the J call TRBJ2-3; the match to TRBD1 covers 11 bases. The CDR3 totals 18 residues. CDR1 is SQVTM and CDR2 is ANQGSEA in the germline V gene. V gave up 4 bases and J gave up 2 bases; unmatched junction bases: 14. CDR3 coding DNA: TGCAGCGTTGTCGGACAGGGGGCTTGGGGGGACCCCACAGATACGCAGTATTTT. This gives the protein CSVVGQGAWGDPTDTQYF.

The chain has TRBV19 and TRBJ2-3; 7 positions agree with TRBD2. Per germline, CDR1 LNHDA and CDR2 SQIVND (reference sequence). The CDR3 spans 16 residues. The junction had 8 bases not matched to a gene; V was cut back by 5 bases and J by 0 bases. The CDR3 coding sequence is TGTGCCAGTAGTTTGGTCCTAGCGGTTAGCACAGATACGCAGTATTTT. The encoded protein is CASSLVLAVSTDTQYF.

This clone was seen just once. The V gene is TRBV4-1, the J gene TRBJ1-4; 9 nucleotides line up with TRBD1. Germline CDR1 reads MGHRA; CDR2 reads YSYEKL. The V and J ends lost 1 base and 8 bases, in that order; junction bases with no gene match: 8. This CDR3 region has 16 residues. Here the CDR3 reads CASSQVTGTGWEKLFF. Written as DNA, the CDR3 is TGCGCCAGCAGCCAAGTTACCGGGACAGGGTGGGAAAAACTGTTTTTT.

CDR3 nucleotides: TGTGCCAGCAGCGGGTGGGGCTACGAGCAGTACTTC. This gives the protein CASSGWGYEQYF. V usage is TRBV7-3 and J usage is TRBJ2-7; D gene unclear. V lost 5 bases and J lost 3, with 8 bases in between. Germline V lookup: CDR1 SGHTA, CDR2 FQGTGA. CDR3 length equals 12 residues. The whole variable domain, filled in from reference TRBV7-3 and TRBJ2-7, reads GAGVSQTPSNKVTEKGKYVELRCDPISGHTALYWYRQSLGQGPEFLIYFQGTGAADDSGLPNDRFFAVRPEGSVSTLKIQRTERGDSAVYLCASSGWGYEQYFGPGTRLTVT.

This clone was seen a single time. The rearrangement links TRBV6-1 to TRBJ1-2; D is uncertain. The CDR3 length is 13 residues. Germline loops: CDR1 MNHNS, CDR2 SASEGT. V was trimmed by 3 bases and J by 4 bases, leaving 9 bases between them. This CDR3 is CASSDFWTYGYTF. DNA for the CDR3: TGTGCCAGCAGTGACTTTTGGACCTATGGCTACACCTTC.

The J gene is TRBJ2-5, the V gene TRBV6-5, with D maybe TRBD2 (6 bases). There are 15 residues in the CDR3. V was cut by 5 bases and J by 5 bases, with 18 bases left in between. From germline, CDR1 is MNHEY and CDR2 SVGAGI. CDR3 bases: TGTGCCAGCAGTCAGGACATTGGGGGGAGGGAGACCCAGTACTTC. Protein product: CASSQDIGGRETQYF.

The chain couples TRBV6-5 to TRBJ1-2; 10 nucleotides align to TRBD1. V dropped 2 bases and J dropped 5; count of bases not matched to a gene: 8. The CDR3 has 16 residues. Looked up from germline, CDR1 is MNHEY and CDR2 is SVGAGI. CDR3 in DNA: TGTGCCAGCAGTTACCAGACAGGGGGCGCTGGGTATGGCTACACCTTC. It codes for CASSYQTGGAGYGYTF.

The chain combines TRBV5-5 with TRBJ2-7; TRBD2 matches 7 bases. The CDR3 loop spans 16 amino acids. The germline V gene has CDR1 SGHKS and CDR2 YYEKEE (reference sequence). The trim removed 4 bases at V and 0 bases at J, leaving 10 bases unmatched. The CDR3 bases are TGTGCCAGCAGCCAAGAGCAAGCGGGGAGCTCCTACGAGCAGTACTTC. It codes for CASSQEQAGSSYEQYF.

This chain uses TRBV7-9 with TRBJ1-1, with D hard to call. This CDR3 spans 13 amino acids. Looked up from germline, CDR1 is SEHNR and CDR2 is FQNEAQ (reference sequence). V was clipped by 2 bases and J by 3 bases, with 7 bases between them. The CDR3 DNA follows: TGTGCCAGCAGCTTAATCGGGGACACTGAAGCTTTCTTT. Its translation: CASSLIGDTEAFF.

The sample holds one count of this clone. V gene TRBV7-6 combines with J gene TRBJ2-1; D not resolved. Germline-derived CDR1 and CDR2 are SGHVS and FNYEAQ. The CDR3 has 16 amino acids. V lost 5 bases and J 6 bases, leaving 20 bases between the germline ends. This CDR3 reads CASSPLAVLHSNEQFF. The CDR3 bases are TGTGCCAGCAGCCCCTTAGCTGTTCTCCATAGCAATGAGCAGTTCTTC.

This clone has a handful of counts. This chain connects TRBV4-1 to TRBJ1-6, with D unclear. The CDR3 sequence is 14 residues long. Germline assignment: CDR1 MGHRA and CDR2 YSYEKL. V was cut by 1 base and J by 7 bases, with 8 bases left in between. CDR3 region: CASSQVGANSPLHF. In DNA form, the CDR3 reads TGCGCCAGCAGCCAAGTTGGAGCGAATTCACCCCTCCACTTT.

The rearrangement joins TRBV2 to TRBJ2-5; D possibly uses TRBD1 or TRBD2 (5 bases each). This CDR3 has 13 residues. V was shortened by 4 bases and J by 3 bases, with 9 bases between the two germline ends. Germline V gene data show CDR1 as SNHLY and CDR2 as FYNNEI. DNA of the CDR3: TGTGCCAGCAGTGTGGGACGAGAAGAGACCCAGTACTTC. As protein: CASSVGREETQYF.